This T cell receptor beta chain was identified in a study of neurological immune-mediated disorders (dated by TCRdb to between 2018 and 2021). The study in broad terms: The study compared peripheral blood TCR-beta repertoires of HTLV-I-associated myelopathy (HAM/TSP) patients, multiple sclerosis patients and healthy controls using UMI-based sequencing. Longitudinal HAM/TSP and healthy donors were sampled at 3 time-points each (about 3-45 month intervals). The 106 TCR-beta libraries covered PBMC samples along with longitudinal samples, technical triplicates, and paired sorted CD4+ and CD8+ T-cell subsets. The cohort included approximately 70 subjects: approximately 15 with HAM/TSP, around 34 with multiple sclerosis, and approximately 20 healthy controls. Study-level results and caveats: TCR clonal expansion was highest in HAM/TSP patients and lowest in MS patients, with MS patients falling below even healthy controls. Across subjects, expanded clones never shared an identical CDR3 amino acid sequence, which suggests that the TCR-beta repertoires in every group were private.

The time point tag for this specimen amounts to: longitudinal time-point 3. Unsorted PBMC libraries were generated from 2 million PBMCs stored in RNAlater at -80 °C until RNA extraction. Peripheral blood was subjected to Ficoll-Hypaque density gradient centrifugation to isolate PBMCs, which were then cryopreserved in liquid nitrogen. cDNA was synthesized by template-switch 5'RACE using a primer with a 10-nucleotide random unique molecular identifier that tagged each TCR transcript. Every sequencing run yielded over 180 million TCR-beta sequences covering 15-18 subjects. Total RNA was extracted with the RNeasy kit. The KAPA Real-time Library Amplification kit was used to amplify TCR-beta VDJ regions with primers for the TCR constant region and the 5'RACE anchor. A first PCR added sample indexes and Illumina adaptors, after which a second PCR increased the library yield. The roughly 650 bp TCR product was size-selected on a 2% E-gel SizeSelection system after Ampure bead purification. Before pooling, library quality was assessed on a Bioanalyzer, concentration was determined with Qubit, and library quantification was performed with the Kapa Library Quantification kit. Paired-end 2 x 150 bp sequencing of the libraries was performed on an Illumina HiSeq 2500. To increase sequence diversity, about 23-32% phiX was spiked into each library pool. Turning to the authors' computational methods: Quality-filtered reads were processed with the UMI-based MiGEC pipeline, and over 75% of raw TCR sequences were removed by the MiGEC pipeline during error correction. IMGT germline references were used for alignment of VDJ genes, and clonotypes were defined by a unique CDR3 amino acid sequence together with V-J genes. VDJtools evaluated clonal expansion, Shannon diversity and CDR3 relatedness (CalcPairwiseDistances, ClusterSamples); CLCbio workbench built phylogenetic trees. Expanded clones were defined as having at least 8 unique UMIs, based on coefficient-of-variation modelling across technical triplicates. Clones were called with MiXCR by TCRdb after fastp trimmed the public reads at Q25, and only in-frame beta chains were retained. All rows with the same CDR3 protein become a single entry with the most common DNA and genes. The V and J calls and clone size come from TCRdb's table, not from the authors' own analysis. Recorded for this sample are more than 100,000 distinct CDR3 sequences; more than 10% of them occurred a single time. Around 3.3% of the sample comes from the top ten.

Points on this clonotype: The antigen it binds to is not known. This may come from a read error, since a much larger clone is one base off.

The source of this sequence is a female donor with HTLV-1-associated myelopathy (HAM/TSP). Source material: PBMCs.

For the CDR3, the sequence is CASGSFGTVGTDTQYF. In nucleotide form, the sequence is TGCGCCAGCGGCTCCTTCGGGACAGTAGGCACAGATACGCAGTATTTT. The V and J segments used are TRBV5-1 and TRBJ2-3, with TRBD1 matching 7 junction bases. According to the germline V gene, CDR1 reads SGHRS and CDR2 reads YFSETQ. V has 7 bases trimmed and J has 1 base trimmed; junction bases matching no gene number 12. The CDR3 runs 16 amino acids, cysteine and phenylalanine included. CDR3 DNA only is kept here, 48 bases in frame from base 1.